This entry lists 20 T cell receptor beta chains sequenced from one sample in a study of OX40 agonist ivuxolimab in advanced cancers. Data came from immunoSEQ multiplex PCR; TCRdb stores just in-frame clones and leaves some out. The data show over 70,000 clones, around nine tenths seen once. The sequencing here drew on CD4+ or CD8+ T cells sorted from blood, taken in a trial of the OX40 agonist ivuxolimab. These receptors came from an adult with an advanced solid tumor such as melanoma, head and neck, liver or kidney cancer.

The CDR3 DNA is TGCGCCAGCAGTCAACAGCTCAGGGGAGACGGGGTAGGCACTGAAGCTTTCTTT. The encoded protein is CASSQQLRGDGVGTEAFF. The V and J genes are TRBV23-1 and TRBJ1-1; tentative D call: TRBD1 (6 bases). TRBV23-1 is classed as an ORF, of uncertain function. The germline V and J ends were trimmed by 2 bases and 4 bases, with 23 bases remaining between them. CDR3 size: 18 residues.

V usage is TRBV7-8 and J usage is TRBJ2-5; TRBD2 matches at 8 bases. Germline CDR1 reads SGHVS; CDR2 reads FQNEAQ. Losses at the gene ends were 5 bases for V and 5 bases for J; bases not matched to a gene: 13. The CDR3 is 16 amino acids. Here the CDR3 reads CASSPASGGAGETQYF. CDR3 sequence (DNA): TGTGCCAGCAGCCCCGCGTCCGGGGGGGCCGGGGAGACCCAGTACTTC.

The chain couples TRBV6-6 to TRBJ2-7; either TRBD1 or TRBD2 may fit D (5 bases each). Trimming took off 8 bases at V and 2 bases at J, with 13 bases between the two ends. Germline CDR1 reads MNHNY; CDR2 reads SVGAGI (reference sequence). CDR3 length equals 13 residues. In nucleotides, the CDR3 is TGTGCCAGCCGGGACCCATCCCCCTACGAGCAGTACTTC. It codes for CASRDPSPYEQYF.

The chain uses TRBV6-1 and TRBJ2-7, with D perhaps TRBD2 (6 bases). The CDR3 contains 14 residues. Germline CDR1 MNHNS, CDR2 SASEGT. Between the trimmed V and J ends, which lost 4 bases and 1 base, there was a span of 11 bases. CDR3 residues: CASSVNGRSYEQYF. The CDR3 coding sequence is TGTGCCAGCAGTGTTAACGGGAGATCCTACGAGCAGTACTTC.

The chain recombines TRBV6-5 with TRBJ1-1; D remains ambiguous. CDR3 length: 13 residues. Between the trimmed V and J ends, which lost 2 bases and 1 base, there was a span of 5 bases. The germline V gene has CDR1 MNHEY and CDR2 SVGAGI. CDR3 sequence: CASSYPKNTEAFF. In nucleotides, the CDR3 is TGTGCCAGCAGTTACCCCAAGAACACTGAAGCTTTCTTT.

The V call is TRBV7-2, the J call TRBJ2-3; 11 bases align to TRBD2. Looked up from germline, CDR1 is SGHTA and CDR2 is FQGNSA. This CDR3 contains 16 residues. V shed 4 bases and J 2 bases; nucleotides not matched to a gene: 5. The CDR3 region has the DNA TGTGCCAGCAGCTCCGGACTAGCGGGTTACACAGATACGCAGTATTTT. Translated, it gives CASSSGLAGYTDTQYF.

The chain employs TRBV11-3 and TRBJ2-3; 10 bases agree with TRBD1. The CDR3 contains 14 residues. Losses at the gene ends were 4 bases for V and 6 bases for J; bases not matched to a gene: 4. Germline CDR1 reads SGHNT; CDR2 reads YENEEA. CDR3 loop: CASSSGQGMDTQYF. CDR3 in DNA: TGTGCCAGCAGCTCGGGACAGGGGATGGATACGCAGTATTTT.

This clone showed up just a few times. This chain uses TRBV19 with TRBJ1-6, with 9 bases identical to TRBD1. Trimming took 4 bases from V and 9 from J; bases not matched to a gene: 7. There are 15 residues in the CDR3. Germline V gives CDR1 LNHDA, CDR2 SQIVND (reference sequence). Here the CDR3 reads CASSNGQGRGSPLHF. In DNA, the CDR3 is TGTGCCAGTAGTAATGGACAGGGGAGAGGTTCACCCCTCCACTTT. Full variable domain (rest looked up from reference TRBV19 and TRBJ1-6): DGGITQSPKYLFRKEGQNVTLSCEQNLNHDAMYWYRQDPGQGLRLIYYSQIVNDFQKGDIAEGYSVSREKKESFPLTVTSAQKNPTAFYLCASSNGQGRGSPLHFGNGTRLTVT.

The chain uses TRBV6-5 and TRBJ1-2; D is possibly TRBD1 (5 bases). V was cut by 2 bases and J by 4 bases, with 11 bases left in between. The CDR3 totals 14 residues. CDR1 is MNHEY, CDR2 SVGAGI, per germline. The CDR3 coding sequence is TGTGCCAGCAGTTACCGGGACGGGTCCTATGGCTACACCTTC. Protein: CASSYRDGSYGYTF.

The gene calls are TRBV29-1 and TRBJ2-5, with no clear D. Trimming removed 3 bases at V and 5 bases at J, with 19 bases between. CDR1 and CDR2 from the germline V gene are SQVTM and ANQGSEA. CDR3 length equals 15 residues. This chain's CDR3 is CSVEDPGLTWETQYF. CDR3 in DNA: TGCAGCGTTGAGGACCCAGGCCTGACGTGGGAGACCCAGTACTTC. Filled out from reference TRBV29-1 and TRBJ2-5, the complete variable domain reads SAVISQKPSRDICQRGTSLTIQCQVDSQVTMMFWYRQQPGQSLTLIATANQGSEATYESGFVIDKFPISRPNLTFSTLTVSNMSPEDSSIYLCSVEDPGLTWETQYFGPGTRLLVL.

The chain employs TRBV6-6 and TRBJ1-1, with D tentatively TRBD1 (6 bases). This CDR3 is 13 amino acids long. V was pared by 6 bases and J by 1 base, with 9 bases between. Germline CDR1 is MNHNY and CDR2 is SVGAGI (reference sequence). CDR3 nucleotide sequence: TGTGCCAGCAGGGGGGGCACGAACACTGAAGCTTTCTTT. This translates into CASRGGTNTEAFF.

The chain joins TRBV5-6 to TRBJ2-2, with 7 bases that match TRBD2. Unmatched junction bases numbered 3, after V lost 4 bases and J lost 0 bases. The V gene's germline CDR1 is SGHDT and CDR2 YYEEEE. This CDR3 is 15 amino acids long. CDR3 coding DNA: TGTGCCAGCAGCACGGGGGGAACGAACACCGGGGAGCTGTTTTTT. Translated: CASSTGGTNTGELFF.

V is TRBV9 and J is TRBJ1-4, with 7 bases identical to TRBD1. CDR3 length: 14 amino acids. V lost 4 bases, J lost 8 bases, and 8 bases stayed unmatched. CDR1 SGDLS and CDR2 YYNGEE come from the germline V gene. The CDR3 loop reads CASSPQGVQEKLFF. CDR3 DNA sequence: TGTGCCAGCAGCCCCCAGGGGGTTCAAGAAAAACTGTTTTTT.

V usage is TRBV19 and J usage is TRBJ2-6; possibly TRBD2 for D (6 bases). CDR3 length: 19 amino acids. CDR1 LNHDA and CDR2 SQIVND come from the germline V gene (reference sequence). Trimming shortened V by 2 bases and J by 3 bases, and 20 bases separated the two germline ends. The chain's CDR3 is CASSIFGGTRVFGANVLTF. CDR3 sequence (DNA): TGTGCCAGTAGTATATTTGGGGGGACCCGCGTTTTTGGGGCCAACGTCCTGACTTTC.

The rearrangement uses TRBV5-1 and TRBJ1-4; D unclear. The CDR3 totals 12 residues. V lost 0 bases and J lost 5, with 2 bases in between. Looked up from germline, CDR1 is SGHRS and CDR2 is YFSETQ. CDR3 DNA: TGCGCCAGCAGCTTGGGGAATGAAAAACTGTTTTTT. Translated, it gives CASSLGNEKLFF.

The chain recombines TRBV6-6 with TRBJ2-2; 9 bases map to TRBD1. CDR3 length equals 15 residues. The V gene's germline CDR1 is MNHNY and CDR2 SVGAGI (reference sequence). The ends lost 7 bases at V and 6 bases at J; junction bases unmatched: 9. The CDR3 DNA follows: TGTGCCAGCACAGAACAGGGGGCGGTCTCCGGGGAGCTGTTTTTT. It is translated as CASTEQGAVSGELFF.

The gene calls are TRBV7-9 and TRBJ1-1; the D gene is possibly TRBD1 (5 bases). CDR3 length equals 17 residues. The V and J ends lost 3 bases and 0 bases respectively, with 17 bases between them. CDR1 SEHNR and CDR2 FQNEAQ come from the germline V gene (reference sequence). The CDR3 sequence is CASSFTPTLGLNTEAFF. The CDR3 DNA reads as TGTGCCAGCAGCTTTACCCCCACGTTGGGGCTGAACACTGAAGCTTTCTTT.

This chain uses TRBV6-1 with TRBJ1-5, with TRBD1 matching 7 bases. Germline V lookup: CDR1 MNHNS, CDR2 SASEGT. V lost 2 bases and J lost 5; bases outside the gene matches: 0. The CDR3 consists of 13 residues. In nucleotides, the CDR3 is TGTGCCAGCAGTGAAACAGGGGATCAGCCCCAGCATTTT. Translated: CASSETGDQPQHF.

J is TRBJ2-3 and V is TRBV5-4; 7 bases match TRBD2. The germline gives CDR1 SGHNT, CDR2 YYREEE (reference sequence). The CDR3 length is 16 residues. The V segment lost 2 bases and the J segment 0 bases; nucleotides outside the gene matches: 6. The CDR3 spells CASSFPTAGSTDTQYF. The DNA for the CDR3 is TGTGCCAGCAGCTTCCCCACAGCGGGAAGCACAGATACGCAGTATTTT. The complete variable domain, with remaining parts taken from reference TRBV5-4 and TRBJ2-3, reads ETGVTQSPTHLIKTRGQQVTLRCSSQSGHNTVSWYQQALGQGPQFIFQYYREEENGRGNFPPRFSGLQFPNYSSELNVNALELDDSALYLCASSFPTAGSTDTQYFGPGTRLTVL.

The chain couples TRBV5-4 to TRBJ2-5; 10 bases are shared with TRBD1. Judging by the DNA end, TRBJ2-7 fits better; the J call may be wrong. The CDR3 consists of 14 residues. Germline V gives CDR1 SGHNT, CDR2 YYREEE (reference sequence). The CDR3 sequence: CASSLGQGAYEQYF. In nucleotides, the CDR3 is TGTGCCAGCAGCTTAGGACAGGGGGCCTACGAGCAGTACTTC.